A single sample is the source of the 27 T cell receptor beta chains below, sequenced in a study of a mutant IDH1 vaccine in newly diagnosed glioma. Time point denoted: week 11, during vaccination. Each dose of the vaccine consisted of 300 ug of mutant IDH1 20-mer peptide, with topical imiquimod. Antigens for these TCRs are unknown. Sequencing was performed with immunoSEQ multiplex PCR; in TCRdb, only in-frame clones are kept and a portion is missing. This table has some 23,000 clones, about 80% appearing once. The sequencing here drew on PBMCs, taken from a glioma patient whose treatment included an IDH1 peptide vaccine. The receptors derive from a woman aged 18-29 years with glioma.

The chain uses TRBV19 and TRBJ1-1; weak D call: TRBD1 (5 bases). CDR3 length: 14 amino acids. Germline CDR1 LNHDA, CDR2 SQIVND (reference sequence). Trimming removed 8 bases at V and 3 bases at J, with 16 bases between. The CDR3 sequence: CASSPRGFDTEAFF. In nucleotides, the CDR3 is TGTGCCAGTTCGCCCCGGGGGTTCGACACTGAAGCTTTCTTT.

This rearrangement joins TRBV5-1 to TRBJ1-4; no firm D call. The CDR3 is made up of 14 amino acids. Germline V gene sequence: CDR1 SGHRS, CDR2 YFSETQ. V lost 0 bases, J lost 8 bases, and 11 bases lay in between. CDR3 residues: CASSLGKVREKLFF. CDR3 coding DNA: TGCGCCAGCAGCTTGGGGAAGGTCAGGGAAAAACTGTTTTTT.

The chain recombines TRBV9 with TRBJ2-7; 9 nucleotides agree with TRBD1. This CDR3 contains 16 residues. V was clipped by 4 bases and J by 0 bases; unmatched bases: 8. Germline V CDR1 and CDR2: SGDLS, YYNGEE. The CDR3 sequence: CASSPGTGTISYEQYF. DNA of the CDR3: TGTGCCAGCAGCCCGGGGACAGGGACCATCTCCTACGAGCAGTACTTC.

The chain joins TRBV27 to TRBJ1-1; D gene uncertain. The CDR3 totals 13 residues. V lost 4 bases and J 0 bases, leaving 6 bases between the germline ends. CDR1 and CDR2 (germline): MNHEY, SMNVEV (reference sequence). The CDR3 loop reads CASSYTVNTEAFF. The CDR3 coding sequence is TGTGCCAGCAGTTACACAGTGAACACTGAAGCTTTCTTT.

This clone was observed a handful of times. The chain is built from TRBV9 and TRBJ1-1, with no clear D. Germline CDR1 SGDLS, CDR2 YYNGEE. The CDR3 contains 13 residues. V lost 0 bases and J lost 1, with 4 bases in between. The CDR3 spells CASSVAQNTEAFF. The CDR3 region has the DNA TGTGCCAGCAGCGTAGCCCAGAACACTGAAGCTTTCTTT.

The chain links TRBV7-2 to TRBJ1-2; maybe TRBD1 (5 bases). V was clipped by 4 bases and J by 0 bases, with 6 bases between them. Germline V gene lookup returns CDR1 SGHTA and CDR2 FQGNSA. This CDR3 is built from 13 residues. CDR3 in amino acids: CASSSGPNYGYTF. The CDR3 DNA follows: TGTGCCAGCAGCTCAGGGCCTAACTATGGCTACACCTTC. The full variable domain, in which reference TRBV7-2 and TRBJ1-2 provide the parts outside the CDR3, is GAGVSQSPSNKVTEKGKDVELRCDPISGHTALYWYRQSLGQGLEFLIYFQGNSAPDKSGLPSDRFSAERTGGSVSTLTIQRTQQEDSAVYLCASSSGPNYGYTFGSGTRLTVV.

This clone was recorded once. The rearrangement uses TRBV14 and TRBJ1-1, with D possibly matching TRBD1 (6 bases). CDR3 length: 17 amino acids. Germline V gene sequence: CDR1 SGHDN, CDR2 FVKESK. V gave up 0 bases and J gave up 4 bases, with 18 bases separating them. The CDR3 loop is CASSQDCCLGAITEAFF. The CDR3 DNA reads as TGTGCCAGCAGCCAAGATTGTTGCTTGGGGGCTATCACTGAAGCTTTCTTT.

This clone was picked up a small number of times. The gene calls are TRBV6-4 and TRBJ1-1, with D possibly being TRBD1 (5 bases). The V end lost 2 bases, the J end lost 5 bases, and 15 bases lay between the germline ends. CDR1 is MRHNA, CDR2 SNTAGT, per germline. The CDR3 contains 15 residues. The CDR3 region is CASSDLNPPGTEAFF. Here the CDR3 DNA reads TGTGCCAGCAGTGACCTCAACCCCCCAGGGACTGAAGCTTTCTTT.

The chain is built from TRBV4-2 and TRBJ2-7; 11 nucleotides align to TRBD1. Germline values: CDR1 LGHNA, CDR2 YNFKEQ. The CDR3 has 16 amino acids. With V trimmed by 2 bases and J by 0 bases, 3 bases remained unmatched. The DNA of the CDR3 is TGTGCCAGCAGCCAAAAGGGGACAGGGGGCTCCTACGAGCAGTACTTC. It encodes CASSQKGTGGSYEQYF.

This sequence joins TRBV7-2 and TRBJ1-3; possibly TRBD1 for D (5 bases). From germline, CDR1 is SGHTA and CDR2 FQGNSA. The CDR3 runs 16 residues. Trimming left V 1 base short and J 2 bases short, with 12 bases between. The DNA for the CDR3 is TGTGCCAGCAGCTTAGGGGATACAGGAACTGGAAACACCATATATTTT. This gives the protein CASSLGDTGTGNTIYF.

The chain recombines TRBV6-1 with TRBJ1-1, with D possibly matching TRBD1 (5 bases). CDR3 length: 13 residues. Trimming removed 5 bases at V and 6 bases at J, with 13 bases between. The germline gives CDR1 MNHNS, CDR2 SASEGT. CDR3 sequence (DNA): TGTGCCAGCAGTATCCGGGGGACGCCTGAAGCTTTCTTT. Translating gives CASSIRGTPEAFF.

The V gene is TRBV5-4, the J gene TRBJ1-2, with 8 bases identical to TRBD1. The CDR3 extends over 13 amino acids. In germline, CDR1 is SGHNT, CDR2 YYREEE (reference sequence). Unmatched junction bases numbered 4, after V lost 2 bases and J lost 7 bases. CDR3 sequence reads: CASSFQGAAGYTF. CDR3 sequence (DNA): TGTGCCAGCAGCTTCCAGGGGGCGGCTGGCTACACCTTC.

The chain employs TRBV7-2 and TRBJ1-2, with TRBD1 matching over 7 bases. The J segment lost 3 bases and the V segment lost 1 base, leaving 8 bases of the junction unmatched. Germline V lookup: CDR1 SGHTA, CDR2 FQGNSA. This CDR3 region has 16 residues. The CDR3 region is CASSLDRFTGDYGYTF. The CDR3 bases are TGTGCCAGCAGCTTAGATCGGTTTACAGGGGACTATGGCTACACCTTC.

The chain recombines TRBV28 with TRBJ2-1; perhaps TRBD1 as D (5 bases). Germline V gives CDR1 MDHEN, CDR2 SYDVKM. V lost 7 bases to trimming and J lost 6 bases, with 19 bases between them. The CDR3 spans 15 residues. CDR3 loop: CASTPTVYRTNEQFF. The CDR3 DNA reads TGTGCCAGCACCCCAACGGTATACAGGACCAATGAGCAGTTCTTC.

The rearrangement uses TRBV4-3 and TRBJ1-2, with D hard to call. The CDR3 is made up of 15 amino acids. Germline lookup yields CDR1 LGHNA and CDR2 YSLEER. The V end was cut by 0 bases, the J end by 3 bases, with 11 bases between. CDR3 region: CASSQDVNSYYGYTF. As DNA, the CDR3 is TGCGCCAGCAGCCAAGATGTTAACAGTTACTATGGCTACACCTTC.

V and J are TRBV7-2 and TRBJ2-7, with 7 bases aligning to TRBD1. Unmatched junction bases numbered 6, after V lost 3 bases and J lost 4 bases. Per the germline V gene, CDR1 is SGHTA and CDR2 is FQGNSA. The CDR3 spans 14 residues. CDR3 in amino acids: CASSLRTGKYEQYF. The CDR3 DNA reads TGTGCCAGCAGCTTGCGGACAGGCAAATACGAGCAGTACTTC.

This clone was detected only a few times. The CDR3: CASSFEGNQPQHF. In DNA, the CDR3 is TGTGCCAGCAGCTTTGAGGGAAATCAGCCCCAGCATTTT. The chain employs TRBV5-4 and TRBJ1-5; D uncertain. Trimming cost V 2 bases and J 4 bases, with 7 bases left between them. The CDR3 loop spans 13 amino acids. The germline gives CDR1 SGHNT, CDR2 YYREEE (reference sequence).

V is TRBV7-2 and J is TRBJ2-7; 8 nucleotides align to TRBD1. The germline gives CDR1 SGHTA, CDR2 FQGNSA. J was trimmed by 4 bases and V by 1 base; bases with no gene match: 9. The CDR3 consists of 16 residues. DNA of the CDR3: TGTGCCAGCAGCTTAGGTGGGACAGGAAGGTCATACGAGCAGTACTTC. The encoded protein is CASSLGGTGRSYEQYF.

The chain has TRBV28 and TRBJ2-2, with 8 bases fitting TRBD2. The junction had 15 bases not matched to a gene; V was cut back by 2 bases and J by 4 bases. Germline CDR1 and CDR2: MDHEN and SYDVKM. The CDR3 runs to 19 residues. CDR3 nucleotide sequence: TGTGCCAGCAGTTTAGGGTATAGCGGGATAAGAGAGGGCACCGGGGAGCTGTTTTTT. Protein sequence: CASSLGYSGIREGTGELFF.

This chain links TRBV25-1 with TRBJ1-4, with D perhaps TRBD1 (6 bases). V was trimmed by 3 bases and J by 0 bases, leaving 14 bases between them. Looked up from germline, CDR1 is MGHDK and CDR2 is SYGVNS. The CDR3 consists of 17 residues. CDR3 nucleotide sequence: TGTGCCAGCAGTGACGACTCCTGGACAGCAACTAATGAAAAACTGTTTTTT. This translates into CASSDDSWTATNEKLFF.

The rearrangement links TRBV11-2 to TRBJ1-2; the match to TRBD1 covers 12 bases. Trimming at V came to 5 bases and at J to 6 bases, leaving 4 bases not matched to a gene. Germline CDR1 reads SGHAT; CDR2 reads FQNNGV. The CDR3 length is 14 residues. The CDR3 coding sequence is TGTGCCAGCAGCGAGGGACAGGGGGCTGATGGCTACACCTTC. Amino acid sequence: CASSEGQGADGYTF. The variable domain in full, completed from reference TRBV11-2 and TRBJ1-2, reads EAGVAQSPRYKIIEKRQSVAFWCNPISGHATLYWYQQILGQGPKLLIQFQNNGVVDDSQLPKDRFSAERLKGVDSTLKIQPAKLEDSAVYLCASSEGQGADGYTFGSGTRLTVV.

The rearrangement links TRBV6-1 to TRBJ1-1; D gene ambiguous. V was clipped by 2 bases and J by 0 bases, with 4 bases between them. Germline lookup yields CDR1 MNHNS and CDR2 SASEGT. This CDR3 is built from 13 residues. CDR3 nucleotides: TGTGCCAGCAGTGAAATATTGAACACTGAAGCTTTCTTT. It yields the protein CASSEILNTEAFF.

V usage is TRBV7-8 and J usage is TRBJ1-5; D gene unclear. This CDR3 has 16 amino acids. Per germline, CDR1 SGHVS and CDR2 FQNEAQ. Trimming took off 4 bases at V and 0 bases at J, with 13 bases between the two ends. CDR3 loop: CASSSADHYSNQPQHF. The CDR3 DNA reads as TGTGCCAGCAGCTCTGCGGACCATTATAGCAATCAGCCCCAGCATTTT. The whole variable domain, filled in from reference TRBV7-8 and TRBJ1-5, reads GAGVSQSPRYKVAKRGQDVALRCDPISGHVSLFWYQQALGQGPEFLTYFQNEAQLDKSGLPSDRFFAERPEGSVSTLKIQRTQQEDSAVYLCASSSADHYSNQPQHFGDGTRLSIL.

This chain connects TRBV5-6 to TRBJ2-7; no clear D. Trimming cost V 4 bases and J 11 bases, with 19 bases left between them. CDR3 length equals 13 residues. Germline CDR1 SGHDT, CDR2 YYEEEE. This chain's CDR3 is CASSRYLVNNKYF. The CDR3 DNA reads TGTGCCAGCAGCCGTTACCTGGTAAATAATAAGTACTTC.

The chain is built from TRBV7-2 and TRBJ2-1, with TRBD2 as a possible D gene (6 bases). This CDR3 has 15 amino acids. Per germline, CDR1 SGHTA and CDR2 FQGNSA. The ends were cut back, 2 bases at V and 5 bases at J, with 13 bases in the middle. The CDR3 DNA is TGTGCCAGCAGCTTAACCGGGCAGCGGGACAATGAGCAGTTCTTC. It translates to CASSLTGQRDNEQFF.

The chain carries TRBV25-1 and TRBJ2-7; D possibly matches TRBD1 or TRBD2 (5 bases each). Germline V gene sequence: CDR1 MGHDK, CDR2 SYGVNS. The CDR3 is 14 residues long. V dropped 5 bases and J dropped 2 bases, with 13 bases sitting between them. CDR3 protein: CASSNPQGPYEQYF. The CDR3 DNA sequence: TGTGCCAGCAGTAATCCGCAGGGACCCTACGAGCAGTACTTC.

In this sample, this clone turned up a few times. The CDR3 spells CASRPAGQKYSPLHF. The CDR3 DNA is TGTGCCAGCAGGCCGGCCGGACAGAAGTATTCACCCCTCCACTTT. This rearrangement joins TRBV6-6 to TRBJ1-6; a weak D match, TRBD1 (6 bases). The germline V gene encodes CDR1 MNHNY and CDR2 SVGAGI (reference sequence). The CDR3 is 15 amino acids. Trimming took 6 bases from V and 8 from J, leaving 17 bases between them.